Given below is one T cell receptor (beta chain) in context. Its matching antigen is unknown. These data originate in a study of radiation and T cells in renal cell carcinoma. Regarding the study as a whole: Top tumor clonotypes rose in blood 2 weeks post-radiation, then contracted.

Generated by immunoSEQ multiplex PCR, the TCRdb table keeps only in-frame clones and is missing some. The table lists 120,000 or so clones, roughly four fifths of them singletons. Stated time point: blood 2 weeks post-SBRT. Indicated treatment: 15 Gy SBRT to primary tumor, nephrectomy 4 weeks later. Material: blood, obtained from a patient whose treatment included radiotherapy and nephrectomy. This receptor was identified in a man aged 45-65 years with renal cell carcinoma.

The CDR3 nucleotides are TGTGCCAGCAGTCAACTAGCGGGAGTTGGGGAGACCCAGTACTTC. As protein: CASSQLAGVGETQYF. This rearrangement joins TRBV2 to TRBJ2-5; TRBD2 aligns across 11 bases. Germline V gives CDR1 SNHLY, CDR2 FYNNEI. V lost 5 bases, J lost 5 bases, and 7 bases stayed unmatched. This CDR3 has 15 amino acids.